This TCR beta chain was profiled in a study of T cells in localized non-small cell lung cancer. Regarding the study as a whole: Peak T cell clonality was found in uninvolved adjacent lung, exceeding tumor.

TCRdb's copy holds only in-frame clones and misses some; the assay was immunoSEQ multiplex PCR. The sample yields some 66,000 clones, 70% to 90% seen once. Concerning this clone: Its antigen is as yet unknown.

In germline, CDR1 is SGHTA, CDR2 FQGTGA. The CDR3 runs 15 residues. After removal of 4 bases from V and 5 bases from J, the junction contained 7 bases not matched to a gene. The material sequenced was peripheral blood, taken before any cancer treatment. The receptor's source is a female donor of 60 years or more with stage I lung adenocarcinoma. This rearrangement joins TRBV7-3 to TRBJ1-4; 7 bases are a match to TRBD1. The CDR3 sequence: CASSSPGQTNEKLFF. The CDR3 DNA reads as TGTGCCAGCAGCTCCCCGGGACAGACAAATGAAAAACTGTTTTTT.